This entry is about one TCR beta chain. Its cognate antigen is unknown. This specimen belongs to a study of T cell repertoires in cytomegalovirus infection. Study-wide results and caveats: In two of eight donors, the top clonotype was HLA-C-restricted CMV-specific.

Trimming shortened V by 9 bases and J by 5 bases, and 15 bases separated the two germline ends. The CDR3 runs 13 residues. Germline V lookup: CDR1 KGHDR, CDR2 SFDVKD. In TCRdb, the reads were re-called with MiXCR into one record per CDR3 protein. The table records about 260,000 distinct CDR3 sequences, approximately 13% of them present only once. Sequencing was performed on PBMCs. The receptor was derived from a human donor in good health (CMV status not recorded). Some clones in this sample may be carry-over from other donors' samples. The rearrangement joins TRBV24-1 to TRBJ1-1; possibly TRBD1 for D (5 bases). CDR3 sequence reads: CATSARGGTEAFF. The CDR3 coding sequence is TGTGCCACCTCGGCCCGCGGGGGGACTGAAGCTTTCTTT.